The 23 T cell receptor beta chains in this list originate from one sample, sequenced in a study of blood T cell repertoires in COVID-19. Data came from immunoSEQ multiplex PCR; TCRdb stores just in-frame clones and leaves some out. Of about 250,000 clones in the sample, 88% were seen once. The specimen sequenced was peripheral blood. These receptor sequences come from a woman between 25 and 40 years old with COVID-19, enrolled during active disease.

The chain carries TRBV4-3 and TRBJ2-2; the D is unclear. CDR1 is LGHNA and CDR2 is YSLEER in the germline V gene. The CDR3 length is 16 residues. V was trimmed by 0 bases and J by 8 bases, leaving 16 bases between them. The CDR3 bases are TGCGCCAGCAGCCAAGACTGGCTAGGAGTCGGAGGGGAGCTGTTTTTT. Its translation is CASSQDWLGVGGELFF.

The rearrangement uses TRBV7-2 and TRBJ2-7; D perhaps matches TRBD2 (7 bases). CDR3 size: 13 residues. With 1 base removed from V and 6 bases from J, the gap between germline ends came to 10 bases. CDR1 is SGHTA, CDR2 FQGNSA, per germline. CDR3 loop: CASSLDREGEQYV. As DNA, the CDR3 is TGTGCCAGCAGCTTAGACAGGGAGGGCGAGCAGTACGTC.

The gene calls are TRBV27 and TRBJ2-5; 8 positions match TRBD1. The CDR3 runs to 15 residues. Germline V CDR1 and CDR2: MNHEY, SMNVEV (reference sequence). V lost 5 bases to trimming and J lost 2 bases; unmatched junction nucleotides: 7. CDR3 in DNA: TGTGCCAGCAGTCTCCTCGGACAGGGACAAGAGACCCAGTACTTC. As protein: CASSLLGQGQETQYF.

Concerning this clone: A much larger clone differs from this one at a single base, so this may be a read error. The V and J genes are TRBV29-1 and TRBJ2-2; perhaps TRBD2 as D (7 bases). Trimming shortened V by 7 bases and J by 3 bases, and 18 bases separated the two germline ends. The CDR3 consists of 15 residues. Germline-derived CDR1 and CDR2 are SQVTM and ANQGSEA. The CDR3 DNA reads as TGCAGCGCCAGGAGAGGGGGGGGAGACACCGGGGAGCTGTTTTTT. This sequence encodes CSARRGGGDTGELFF.

The rearrangement uses TRBV6-2 or TRBV6-3 and TRBJ2-3; the D gene is possibly TRBD2 (6 bases). Trimming shortened V by 2 bases and J by 5 bases, and 17 bases separated the two germline ends. The CDR3 extends over 16 amino acids. CDR1 and CDR2 from the germline V gene are MNHEY and SVGEGT. The CDR3 DNA reads TGTGCCAGCAGTTACGGGAGGAGCCTAACTAGAGATACGCAGTATTTT. This encodes CASSYGRSLTRDTQYF.

The chain links TRBV12-3 or TRBV12-4 to TRBJ1-2, with D possibly matching TRBD1 (5 bases). V gave up 4 bases and J gave up 3 bases, with 6 bases separating them. The CDR3 spans 12 residues. The CDR3 bases are TGTGCCAGCAGTTCAGGGCACTATGGCTACACCTTC. Amino acids: CASSSGHYGYTF.

V and J are TRBV12-2 and TRBJ2-2; the table gives TRBD1 as D, unverified against the DNA. TRBV12-2 is flagged as a pseudogene. CDR3 length: 22 amino acids. The CDR3 DNA reads as TGTGCAAGTCGCGCAGACAGGGCTGTCTTTGTTGAAAACCTAACGAACACCGGGGAGCTGTTTTTT. Its protein is CASRADRAVFVENLTNTGELFF.

V usage is TRBV10-1 and J usage is TRBJ2-1; 13 bases align to TRBD2. After removal of 3 bases from V and 9 bases from J, the junction contained 8 bases not matched to a gene. Germline V gives CDR1 WNHNN, CDR2 SYGVQD (reference sequence). There are 16 residues in the CDR3. The DNA for the CDR3 is TGCGCCAGCAGTGAAACCGGGACTAGCGGGAACGGTGAGCAGTTCTTC. This translates into CASSETGTSGNGEQFF.

V and J are TRBV15 and TRBJ2-7; tentative D call: TRBD2 (5 bases). This CDR3 is built from 18 residues. Trimming took off 3 bases at V and 9 bases at J, with 30 bases between the two ends. Germline V gene lookup returns CDR1 LNHNV and CDR2 YYDKDF (reference sequence). CDR3 nucleotide sequence: TGTGCCACCAGCAGGCGGGTACCAGAACCCCGCGTGGGTATGGTGCAGTACTTC. It yields the protein CATSRRVPEPRVGMVQYF.

The gene calls are TRBV5-1 and TRBJ1-3; possibly TRBD1 for D (6 bases). The germline CDR1 and CDR2 sequences are SGHRS and YFSETQ. The CDR3 is made up of 16 amino acids. Trimming shortened V by 2 bases and J by 4 bases, and 16 bases separated the two germline ends. The CDR3 nucleotides read TGCGCCAGCAGCTTTGGTGGAAGAGGGGGAGGAAACACCATATATTTT. Protein: CASSFGGRGGGNTIYF.

The chain joins TRBV29-1 to TRBJ2-5, with 7 positions matching TRBD2. Germline lookup yields CDR1 SQVTM and CDR2 ANQGSEA. After removal of 7 bases from V and 5 bases from J, the junction contained 16 bases not matched to a gene. CDR3 length: 15 residues. The CDR3 DNA reads as TGCAGCGCTGCCATGACTAGCAGCCCCGGGGAGACCCAGTACTTC. Residues: CSAAMTSSPGETQYF.

The rearrangement links TRBV19 to TRBJ2-7, with TRBD1 matching over 9 bases. Per the germline V gene, CDR1 is LNHDA and CDR2 is SQIVND (reference sequence). The V segment lost 9 bases and the J segment 4 bases; nucleotides outside the gene matches: 7. This CDR3 has 13 amino acids. CDR3 coding DNA: TGTGCCAGCCGAGGACAGGGGAAGTACGAGCAGTACTTC. Its translation: CASRGQGKYEQYF.

This clone was recorded only once. This chain's CDR3 is CASSEAQGGETQYF. The CDR3 DNA follows: TGTGCCAGCAGTGAAGCTCAGGGAGGAGAGACCCAGTACTTC. The J gene is TRBJ2-5, the V gene TRBV2; weak D call: TRBD2 (6 bases). In germline, CDR1 is SNHLY, CDR2 FYNNEI. The V and J ends lost 0 bases and 4 bases respectively, with 9 bases between them. The CDR3 is 14 amino acids. Full variable domain (rest looked up from reference TRBV2 and TRBJ2-5): EPEVTQTPSHQVTQMGQEVILRCVPISNHLYFYWYRQILGQKVEFLVSFYNNEISEKSEIFDDQFSVERPDGSNFTLKIRSTKLEDSAMYFCASSEAQGGETQYFGPGTRLLVL.

The chain recombines TRBV29-1 with TRBJ1-1, with D perhaps matching TRBD1 (6 bases). V was shortened by 7 bases and J by 7 bases, with 13 bases between the two germline ends. The CDR3 is 11 residues long. Germline-derived CDR1 and CDR2 are SQVTM and ANQGSEA. The CDR3 protein is CSARTVLEAFF. The CDR3 DNA reads as TGCAGCGCACGGACAGTACTTGAAGCTTTCTTT.

The chain recombines TRBV6-6 with TRBJ2-7, with 7 bases matching TRBD2. CDR1 is MNHNY and CDR2 is SVGAGI in the germline V gene (reference sequence). The CDR3 runs 12 residues. J gave up 4 bases and V 5 bases, and 2 bases lay outside the gene matches. This CDR3 reads CASSQGGYEQYV. The CDR3 DNA reads TGTGCCAGCAGTCAGGGAGGGTACGAGCAGTACGTC.

The rearrangement joins TRBV6-5 to TRBJ1-5, with D perhaps TRBD1 (6 bases). The ends were cut back, 5 bases at V and 11 bases at J, with 10 bases in the middle. Germline CDR1 reads MNHEY; CDR2 reads SVGAGI. The CDR3 spans 11 residues. CDR3 residues: CASSNRDAQHF. As DNA, the CDR3 is TGTGCCAGCAGTAACAGGGACGCCCAGCATTTT.

J is TRBJ1-5 and V is TRBV4-2; 10 nucleotides align to TRBD1. The length of the CDR3 is 17 residues. The V segment lost 4 bases and the J segment 1 base; nucleotides outside the gene matches: 7. Germline-derived CDR1 and CDR2 are LGHNA and YNFKEQ. CDR3 coding DNA: TGTGCCAGCAGCCTGGGACAGGGGAGAGTGAGCAATCAGCCCCAGCATTTT. Translated: CASSLGQGRVSNQPQHF.

This chain connects TRBV11-3 to TRBJ2-2; 9 bases line up with TRBD1. This CDR3 is built from 15 residues. V shed 4 bases, J shed 4 bases, and the junction held 4 bases outside the gene matches. Germline CDR1 SGHNT, CDR2 YENEEA. Written as DNA, the CDR3 is TGTGCCAGCAGCTCCGGACAGGGGAGCACCGGGGAGCTGTTTTTT. Translation: CASSSGQGSTGELFF.

This chain uses TRBV5-4 with TRBJ2-6, with D possibly matching TRBD1 (5 bases). The V end was cut by 3 bases, the J end by 3 bases, with 10 bases between. The CDR3 is 15 residues long. Germline assignment: CDR1 SGHNT and CDR2 YYREEE (reference sequence). The CDR3: CASSSQGVGANVLTF. CDR3 bases: TGTGCCAGCAGCTCTCAGGGTGTTGGGGCCAACGTCCTGACTTTC.

The chain is built from TRBV28 and TRBJ2-2, with 9 bases that match TRBD1. With V trimmed by 6 bases and J by 7 bases, 9 bases remained unmatched. The CDR3 length is 15 residues. Germline-derived CDR1 and CDR2 are MDHEN and SYDVKM. CDR3 region: CASSPGTGPIGELFF. The CDR3 DNA sequence: TGTGCCAGCAGCCCCGGGACAGGGCCCATCGGGGAGCTGTTTTTT.

Written as DNA, the CDR3 is TGTGCCACCAGTGATTTTGGAGGTCAGGGGCCATACACAGATACGCAGTATTTT. Residues: CATSDFGGQGPYTDTQYF. The genes are TRBV24-1 and TRBJ2-3; D perhaps matches TRBD1 (6 bases). With 1 base removed from V and 2 bases from J, the gap between germline ends came to 18 bases. Germline-derived CDR1 and CDR2 are KGHDR and SFDVKD. The CDR3 totals 18 residues.

The chain employs TRBV10-2 and TRBJ2-1; 7 bases line up with TRBD2. CDR3 size: 15 residues. Germline-derived CDR1 and CDR2 are WSHSY and SAAADI. Trimming at V came to 7 bases and at J to 3 bases, leaving 9 bases not matched to a gene. As DNA, the CDR3 is TGCGCCAGCACCCCGGGAGGTCCTAGCTACAATGAGCAGTTCTTC. Amino acids: CASTPGGPSYNEQFF.

V usage is TRBV5-1 and J usage is TRBJ2-7; the match to TRBD1 covers 9 bases. Germline V CDR1 and CDR2: SGHRS, YFSETQ. The CDR3 loop spans 15 amino acids. After removal of 3 bases from V and 7 bases from J, the junction contained 11 bases not matched to a gene. The CDR3 protein is CASSSGQGRTREQYF. The CDR3 DNA reads TGCGCCAGCAGCTCAGGACAGGGGAGGACGCGGGAGCAGTACTTC.